Shown below are 32 T cell receptor beta chains from a single sample sequenced in a study of response to subunit inactivated influenza vaccine. TCRdb reanalysed the RT-PCR reads using MiXCR and keeps one entry per CDR3 protein. This table holds around 480,000 distinct CDR3 sequences, approximately 15% found once. The starting material was CD4+ T cells sorted from PBMCs, obtained less than 30 months after vaccination. The receptors originated from a man aged 50-75 years who received an inactivated influenza vaccine.

This clonotype was seen a handful of times. The chain is built from TRBV3-1 and TRBJ1-4; 7 bases line up with TRBD1. CDR3 length: 15 amino acids. The trim removed 1 base at V and 7 bases at J, leaving 6 bases unmatched. Germline CDR1 reads LGHDT; CDR2 reads YNNKEL (reference sequence). The CDR3 DNA reads as TGTGCCAGCAGCCAAGCCGGGACAGACCCTGAAAAACTGTTTTTT. Its protein is CASSQAGTDPEKLFF. Together with reference TRBV3-1 and TRBJ1-4, the CDR3 gives the full variable domain: DTAVSQTPKYLVTQMGNDKSIKCEQNLGHDTMYWYKQDSKKFLKIMFSYNNKELIINETVPNRFSPKSPDKAHLNLHINSLELGDSAVYFCASSQAGTDPEKLFFGSGTQLSVL.

This clonotype showed up many times. CDR3 sequence: CASRRADTQYF. The CDR3 nucleotides read TGTGCCAGCAGGAGAGCAGATACGCAGTATTTT. The V and J genes are TRBV12-3 or TRBV12-4 and TRBJ2-3; D gene ambiguous. The CDR3 totals 11 residues. The germline V and J ends were trimmed by 6 bases and 4 bases, with 5 bases remaining between them.

The chain has TRBV3-1 and TRBJ2-6; a weak D match, TRBD2 (5 bases). The CDR3 has 15 residues. The V end was cut by 0 bases, the J end by 2 bases, with 5 bases between. Germline CDR1 LGHDT, CDR2 YNNKEL (reference sequence). CDR3 region: CASSQERAGANVLTF. CDR3 coding DNA: TGTGCCAGCAGCCAAGAGAGGGCTGGGGCCAACGTCCTGACTTTC.

The sample holds a few counts of this clonotype. The chain is built from TRBV7-2 and TRBJ2-1; the D gene is possibly TRBD2 (5 bases). Germline V gene data show CDR1 as SGHTA and CDR2 as FQGNSA. V lost 5 bases, J lost 4 bases, and 15 bases lay in between. CDR3 length equals 15 residues. The CDR3 reads CASSPRTSAYNEQFF. The CDR3 DNA sequence: TGTGCCAGCAGCCCCCGGACTTCCGCTTACAATGAGCAGTTCTTC.

This chain links TRBV29-1 with TRBJ2-3; a weak D match, TRBD1 (5 bases). The CDR3 length is 13 residues. The germline gives CDR1 SQVTM, CDR2 ANQGSEA. The V end was cut by 7 bases, the J end by 5 bases, with 16 bases between. Here the CDR3 DNA reads TGCAGCGCAAAAAGTTGGGGCCGAGATACGCAGTATTTT. Its translation is CSAKSWGRDTQYF.

This clonotype was picked up a small number of times. J is TRBJ2-1 and V is TRBV15; 12 bases line up with TRBD2. CDR1 and CDR2 from the germline V gene are LNHNV and YYDKDF (reference sequence). CDR3 length: 15 amino acids. Trimming took 3 bases from V and 7 from J; bases not matched to a gene: 4. The CDR3 DNA follows: TGTGCCACCAGCAGCGGACTAGCGGGGCTAAATGAGCAGTTCTTC. This gives the protein CATSSGLAGLNEQFF.

This clonotype turned up a few times. The CDR3 nucleotides are TGTGCCAGCAGCCACGAGACAGGGGGCTGGATCCTCCACTTT. This translates into CASSHETGGWILHF. The chain employs TRBV3-1 and TRBJ1-6; TRBD1 matches 10 bases. This CDR3 is 14 amino acids long. Trimming cost V 3 bases and J 15 bases; bases outside gene matches: 8. Germline-derived CDR1 and CDR2 are LGHDT and YNNKEL (reference sequence).

The chain recombines TRBV27 with TRBJ1-1, with D unresolved. CDR1 and CDR2 from the germline V gene are MNHEY and SMNVEV (reference sequence). This CDR3 is 14 amino acids long. V lost 3 bases to trimming and J lost 3 bases, with 11 bases between them. The CDR3 sequence is CASSFSGPYTEAFF. In DNA, the CDR3 is TGTGCCAGCAGTTTTTCCGGGCCGTACACTGAAGCTTTCTTT.

V usage is TRBV10-3 and J usage is TRBJ2-3; D may be TRBD2 (6 bases). V shed 3 bases and J shed 2 bases, with 15 bases lying between them. The CDR3 runs to 16 residues. Germline V gene sequence: CDR1 ENHRY, CDR2 SYGVKD. The CDR3 reads CAISETAGINTDTQYF. The CDR3 DNA is TGTGCCATCAGTGAAACGGCGGGAATCAACACAGATACGCAGTATTTT.

The chain joins TRBV29-1 to TRBJ2-7, with D possibly called TRBD1 or TRBD2 (5 bases each). Germline CDR1 SQVTM, CDR2 ANQGSEA. There are 12 residues in the CDR3. The V and J ends lost 4 bases and 3 bases respectively, with 10 bases between them. The CDR3 reads CSVGKRGYEQYF. CDR3 coding DNA: TGCAGCGTTGGGAAGAGGGGCTACGAGCAGTACTTC.

The chain recombines TRBV5-1 with TRBJ2-7, with 11 bases aligning to TRBD1. Germline values: CDR1 SGHRS, CDR2 YFSETQ. This CDR3 spans 14 amino acids. Trimming took 3 bases from V and 3 from J; bases not matched to a gene: 2. The CDR3 sequence: CASSWGQGDYEQYF. The CDR3, as DNA: TGCGCCAGCAGCTGGGGACAGGGGGACTACGAGCAGTACTTC. The complete variable domain, with remaining parts taken from reference TRBV5-1 and TRBJ2-7, reads KAGVTQTPRYLIKTRGQQVTLSCSPISGHRSVSWYQQTPGQGLQFLFEYFSETQRNKGNFPGRFSGRQFSNSRSEMNVSTLELGDSALYLCASSWGQGDYEQYFGPGTRLTVT.

Only a few counts were recorded for this clonotype. The chain combines TRBV6-2 or TRBV6-3 with TRBJ1-1, with 7 bases lining up with TRBD1. Germline lookup yields CDR1 MNHEY and CDR2 SVGEGT. V lost 8 bases, J lost 1 base, and 4 bases stayed unmatched. The CDR3 length is 13 residues. The CDR3 sequence: CASSGQPNTEAFF. The CDR3 nucleotides are TGTGCCAGCTCGGGACAGCCGAACACTGAAGCTTTCTTT.

This clonotype was picked up a small number of times. V usage is TRBV20-1 and J usage is TRBJ1-1, with D possibly TRBD1 on 6 matching bases. The CDR3 is 15 residues long. Looked up from germline, CDR1 is DFQATT and CDR2 is SNEGSKA (reference sequence). V lost 6 bases to trimming and J lost 8 bases, with 25 bases between them. The chain's CDR3 is CSAELGGRSAPEAFF. The DNA for the CDR3 is TGCAGTGCAGAACTGGGGGGCCGAAGTGCCCCAGAAGCTTTCTTT.

In its sample, this clonotype was seen a few times. This chain uses TRBV12-3 or TRBV12-4 with TRBJ2-1; the D is unclear. V shed 5 bases and J shed 10 bases, with 15 bases lying between them. This CDR3 spans 13 amino acids. The CDR3 DNA reads as TGTGCCAGCAGTGGGCCGGGTTCGATCGAGCAGTTCTTC. It is translated as CASSGPGSIEQFF.

This rearrangement joins TRBV7-8 to TRBJ2-5; D is possibly TRBD1 or TRBD2 (5 bases each). The CDR3 covers 14 residues. Germline V gene sequence: CDR1 SGHVS, CDR2 FQNEAQ. V dropped 5 bases and J dropped 5 bases, with 15 bases sitting between them. CDR3 loop: CASSPGAMGETQYF. CDR3 in DNA: TGTGCCAGCAGCCCCGGGGCGATGGGTGAGACCCAGTACTTC.

There are a few counts of this clonotype. This chain links TRBV20-1 with TRBJ1-5, with no clear D. The CDR3 has 15 residues. Germline CDR1 is DFQATT and CDR2 is SNEGSKA (reference sequence). V was trimmed by 0 bases and J by 0 bases, leaving 9 bases between them. CDR3 nucleotides: TGCAGTGCTAGAGATCAGGTGAATAGCAATCAGCCCCAGCATTTT. Amino acid sequence: CSARDQVNSNQPQHF.

Note on this clonotype: A junction boundary mismatches the germline segment, possibly from a read error. The V and J genes are TRBV18 and TRBJ1-1; a weak D match, TRBD1 (6 bases). The CDR3 is 15 amino acids. Germline CDR1 is KGHSH and CDR2 is LQKENI. The CDR3 protein is CATSSSGGAGTEAFF. DNA of the CDR3: TGTGCCACCTCATCGTCCGGGGGCGCGGGCACTGAAGCTTTCTTT.

This chain links TRBV7-9 with TRBJ1-1; no firm D call. This CDR3 spans 13 amino acids. Germline lookup yields CDR1 SEHNR and CDR2 FQNEAQ (reference sequence). The germline V and J ends were trimmed by 4 bases and 4 bases, with 10 bases remaining between them. CDR3 in DNA: TGTGCCAGCAGCTATGGTCGAGGCACTGAAGCTTTCTTT. Protein sequence: CASSYGRGTEAFF. The full variable domain, its missing parts supplied by reference TRBV7-9 and TRBJ1-1, is DTGVSQNPRHKITKRGQNVTFRCDPISEHNRLYWYRQTLGQGPEFLTYFQNEAQLEKSRLLSDRFSAERPKGSFSTLEIQRTEQGDSAMYLCASSYGRGTEAFFGQGTRLTVV.

The genes are TRBV2 and TRBJ1-2, with 10 positions matching TRBD1. J lost 5 bases, V lost 7 bases, and 10 bases had no gene match. The V gene's germline CDR1 is SNHLY and CDR2 FYNNEI. The CDR3 consists of 15 residues. CDR3: CASTSWPGQGYGYTF. In DNA, the CDR3 is TGTGCCAGCACGAGTTGGCCGGGACAGGGGTATGGCTACACCTTC. Complete variable domain (other parts from reference TRBV2 and TRBJ1-2): EPEVTQTPSHQVTQMGQEVILRCVPISNHLYFYWYRQILGQKVEFLVSFYNNEISEKSEIFDDQFSVERPDGSNFTLKIRSTKLEDSAMYFCASTSWPGQGYGYTFGSGTRLTVV.

The chain employs TRBV6-5 and TRBJ1-5, with 7 bases fitting TRBD1. The ends lost 2 bases at V and 0 bases at J; junction bases unmatched: 10. Per germline, CDR1 MNHEY and CDR2 SVGAGI. CDR3 length: 18 residues. Written as DNA, the CDR3 is TGTGCCAGCAGTTACAGGGTTGACAGGGCTTATAGCAATCAGCCCCAGCATTTT. As protein: CASSYRVDRAYSNQPQHF.

This clonotype was detected a few times. J is TRBJ1-3 and V is TRBV18; tentative D call: TRBD1 (6 bases). The CDR3 has 14 amino acids. Germline V gene data show CDR1 as KGHSH and CDR2 as LQKENI. V lost 3 bases, J lost 4 bases, and 10 bases lay in between. The CDR3 nucleotides read TGTGCCAGCTCACCGGCGGGGACAGGAAACACCATATATTTT. This translates into CASSPAGTGNTIYF.

This clonotype was observed a few times. The chain has TRBV5-1 and TRBJ2-3; no reliable D call. There are 14 residues in the CDR3. V shed 0 bases and J shed 4 bases, with 9 bases lying between them. Germline CDR1 and CDR2: SGHRS and YFSETQ. In nucleotides, the CDR3 is TGCGCCAGCAGCTTGGATAACCCCGCAGATACGCAGTATTTT. It encodes CASSLDNPADTQYF.

The chain uses TRBV20-1 and TRBJ1-1; possible D gene TRBD1, 6 bases. Germline values: CDR1 DFQATT, CDR2 SNEGSKA (reference sequence). Trimming shortened V by 2 bases and J by 3 bases, and 16 bases separated the two germline ends. CDR3 length: 15 amino acids. CDR3 in amino acids: CSARLTGRLDTEAFF. The CDR3 DNA is TGCAGTGCTAGACTAACAGGGAGATTGGACACTGAAGCTTTCTTT.

This clonotype was seen more than once but under ten times. The chain carries TRBV6-2 or TRBV6-3 and TRBJ2-7; 7 bases line up with TRBD2. V lost 8 bases to trimming and J lost 7 bases; unmatched junction nucleotides: 14. The CDR3 is 14 residues long. Germline V gives CDR1 MNHEY, CDR2 SVGEGT. Here the CDR3 reads CASRSAGTMGEQYF. CDR3 in DNA: TGTGCCAGCCGTTCCGCCGGGACTATGGGGGAGCAGTACTTC.

This clonotype was seen a handful of times. V gene TRBV20-1 combines with J gene TRBJ1-2; possibly TRBD1 for D (5 bases). The length of the CDR3 is 16 residues. Germline CDR1 reads DFQATT; CDR2 reads SNEGSKA (reference sequence). Trimming shortened V by 0 bases and J by 0 bases, and 14 bases separated the two germline ends. CDR3 sequence reads: CSARDQGPRANYGYTF. CDR3 sequence (DNA): TGCAGTGCTAGAGACCAGGGACCGAGAGCTAACTATGGCTACACCTTC.

The chain has TRBV20-1 and TRBJ2-1, with 7 bases identical to TRBD2. V dropped 3 bases and J dropped 0; count of bases not matched to a gene: 11. Germline values: CDR1 DFQATT, CDR2 SNEGSKA (reference sequence). The CDR3 has 17 amino acids. CDR3 DNA sequence: TGCAGTGCTAGGGACTCGGGAGGCACGAGCTCCTACAATGAGCAGTTCTTC. The encoded protein is CSARDSGGTSSYNEQFF.

The gene calls are TRBV12-3 or TRBV12-4 and TRBJ1-2; tentative D call: TRBD1 (6 bases). The length of the CDR3 is 13 residues. Trimming cost V 7 bases and J 8 bases, with 17 bases left between them. Here the CDR3 reads CASTTGSRLGYTF. The CDR3, as DNA: TGTGCCAGCACGACAGGATCGCGTCTAGGCTACACCTTC.

CDR3 amino acids: CARTYEQYF. In nucleotides, the CDR3 is TGTGCCCGCACGTACGAGCAGTACTTC. The chain joins TRBV7-6 to TRBJ2-7; D call uncertain. Germline V gene data show CDR1 as SGHVS and CDR2 as FNYEAQ. Trimming took off 11 bases at V and 4 bases at J, with 6 bases between the two ends. This CDR3 is built from 9 residues. Combining the CDR3 with reference TRBV7-6 and TRBJ2-7 gives the whole variable domain GAGVSQSPRYKVTKRGQDVALRCDPISGHVSLYWYRQALGQGPEFLTYFNYEAQQDKSGLPNDRFSAERPEGSISTLTIQRTEQRDSAMYRCARTYEQYFGPGTRLTVT.

This clonotype turned up a few times. This chain connects TRBV20-1 to TRBJ2-3; D not certain. This CDR3 has 12 residues. Germline-derived CDR1 and CDR2 are DFQATT and SNEGSKA (reference sequence). V lost 2 bases and J 0 bases, leaving 3 bases between the germline ends. The CDR3 region has the DNA TGCAGTGCTAGACAGAGCACAGATACGCAGTATTTT. Translating it yields CSARQSTDTQYF.

This clonotype was seen only a few times. The CDR3 is CASTGQFNQPQHF. The CDR3 DNA reads TGTGCCAGCACAGGACAGTTCAATCAGCCCCAGCATTTT. The J gene is TRBJ1-5, the V gene TRBV2; possibly TRBD1 for D (6 bases). The CDR3 contains 13 residues. The V and J ends lost 7 bases and 3 bases respectively, with 10 bases between them. CDR1 and CDR2 from the germline V gene are SNHLY and FYNNEI.

The rearrangement joins TRBV3-1 to TRBJ2-2; no definite D call. Trimming shortened V by 4 bases and J by 4 bases, and 13 bases separated the two germline ends. CDR1 is LGHDT, CDR2 YNNKEL, per germline (reference sequence). The CDR3 totals 15 residues. CDR3 residues: CASSPVGLGTGELFF. The CDR3 nucleotides read TGTGCCAGCAGCCCAGTCGGTCTGGGCACCGGGGAGCTGTTTTTT.

In its sample, this clonotype was seen many times. This sequence joins TRBV11-2 and TRBJ2-1; D is undetermined. This CDR3 contains 12 residues. The germline CDR1 and CDR2 sequences are SGHAT and FQNNGV. The V end lost 1 base, the J end lost 10 bases, and 8 bases lay between the germline ends. CDR3 sequence reads: CASSLGGVEQFF. The CDR3 nucleotides read TGTGCCAGCAGCTTAGGCGGTGTAGAGCAGTTCTTC.